A selection of T cell receptor beta chains follows, all from one sample in a study of Graves' ophthalmopathy and Graves' hyperthyroidism. In TCRdb, the multiplex PCR reads were re-called with MiXCR into one record per CDR3 protein. The table records about 700,000 distinct CDR3 sequences, roughly 40% of them present only once. Sequenced input: peripheral blood. Receptors were obtained from an adult man with Graves' ophthalmopathy. Both conserved end residues are part of each CDR3. A D gene is named only where the DNA matches it firmly. Clone size is not always given. Where it is, it says once, few, many or a class for expanded clones.

abundance	v_gene	j_gene	d_gene	CDR3nt	CDR3aa
many	TRBV10-3	TRBJ1-3	.	TGTGCCATCGACTCTGGAAACACCATATATTTT	CAIDSGNTIYF
few	TRBV7-2	TRBJ2-5	.	TGTGCCAGCAGCTTAGCCGGAAGCTGGGACGGAGAGACCCAGTACTTC	CASSLAGSWDGETQYF
once	TRBV7-9	TRBJ2-7	TRBD1	TGTGCCAGCAGCCGGGACAGTCATTACGAGCAGTACTTC	CASSRDSHYEQYF
many	TRBV2	TRBJ2-5	TRBD1	TGTGCCAGCAGTAAAGGGACAGCCCAAGAGACCCAGTACTTC	CASSKGTAQETQYF
.	TRBV7-6	TRBJ1-5	TRBD1	TGTGCCAGCAGCTTAGGATCGACAGGGAGAGTTGATCAGCCCCAGCATTTT	CASSLGSTGRVDQPQHF
many	TRBV29-1	TRBJ2-7	.	TGCAGCGTGGATCAAAAGGGGCGATACGAGCAGTACTTC	CSVDQKGRYEQYF
many	TRBV7-8	TRBJ2-5	.	TGTGCCAGCAGCTTAGGGGGGCGTCGGGAGACCCAGTACTTC	CASSLGGRRETQYF
.	TRBV20-1	TRBJ1-4	TRBD1	TGCAGTGCTGGAACAAGGACAGGGATTTTTGAAAAACTGTTTTTT	CSAGTRTGIFEKLFF
.	TRBV10-3	TRBJ1-5	.	TGTGCCATCAGTGAGTCTTCAATGGAGCCCCAGCATTTT	CAISESSMEPQHF
.	TRBV7-6	TRBJ2-6	.	TGTGCCAGCAGCGACGGCCCCGTACAGACAGGGGCCAACGTCCTGACTTTC	CASSDGPVQTGANVLTF
.	TRBV2	TRBJ2-5	.	TGTGCCAGCAGGGGGGGGCCTCGGTTCTTC	CASRGGPRFF
few	TRBV24-1	TRBJ1-5	TRBD1	TGTGCCAGCAACCCGGGACAGGGGGCCAAACAGCCCCAGCATTTT	CASNPGQGAKQPQHF
once	TRBV5-1	TRBJ2-5	TRBD1	TGCGCCAGTAGACGAGGGACAGACCAAGAGACCCAGTACTTC	CASRRGTDQETQYF
.	TRBV5-4	TRBJ2-2	.	TGTGCCAGCAGCTCGCAGGGAGTGGCCGGGGAGCTGTTTTTT	CASSSQGVAGELFF
.	TRBV28	TRBJ2-7	TRBD1	TGTGCCAGCAGTCCCTGGACAGGTCGCTACGAGCAGTACTTC	CASSPWTGRYEQYF
many	TRBV2	TRBJ2-7	.	TGTGCCAGCACGGGCCTTATAAGCTCCTACGAGCAGTACTTC	CASTGLISSYEQYF
once	TRBV7-9	TRBJ1-3	.	TGTGCCAGCAGCTTAGATGTCAGCAACTCTGGAAACACCATATATTTT	CASSLDVSNSGNTIYF
many	TRBV7-9	TRBJ1-6	.	TGTGCCAGCAGCCCTGGGAACGGAGATTCACCCCTCCACTTT	CASSPGNGDSPLHF
.	TRBV24-1	TRBJ1-5	.	TGTGCCAGCAGTTACAGGTCTCCGGGGACCCAGCATTTT	CASSYRSPGTQHF
few	TRBV20-1	TRBJ1-5	.	TGCAGTGCTAGAGATTGGGTGGGTGCAACCAATCAGCCCCAGCATTTT	CSARDWVGATNQPQHF
.	TRBV19	TRBJ1-1	TRBD1	TGTGCCAGTGCGGAACGACCCGGGCGGACAGGGGGCGGTTTGAACACTGAAGCTTTCTTT	CASAERPGRTGGGLNTEAFF
many	TRBV20-1	TRBJ1-2	.	TGCAGTGCTAGACCGTGGCGGGAGAAAGCTAACTATGGCTACACCTTC	CSARPWREKANYGYTF